The clone carrying this TCR beta chain was seen a few times. What it recognizes is unknown. Sequenced by immunoSEQ multiplex PCR; TCRdb stores in-frame clones only, minus some. The data hold about 57,000 clones, with approximately 83% observed a single time. This sample stems from a study of OX40 agonist ivuxolimab in advanced cancers. Study context: Patients received the agonistic anti-OX40 (CD134) antibody ivuxolimab.

Study outcomes and limitations: Those patients achieving a partial response at 0.1-3.0 mg/kg showed among the lowest clonal expansion. At doses 0.1 to 3.0 mg/kg, CD4+ and CD8+ clones expanded.

The receptor was isolated from an adult with an advanced solid tumor such as melanoma, head and neck, liver or kidney cancer. Sequenced here: CD4+ or CD8+ T cells sorted from blood, sampled in a trial of the OX40 agonist ivuxolimab.

Here the CDR3 reads CASSRGGHGYTF. Written as DNA, the CDR3 is TGTGCCAGCTCTCGTGGGGGGCACGGCTACACCTTC. This chain joins TRBV19 and TRBJ1-2; D perhaps matches TRBD1 (6 bases). The CDR3 loop spans 12 amino acids. The germline V gene has CDR1 LNHDA and CDR2 SQIVND (reference sequence). V lost 9 bases and J 8 bases, leaving 16 bases between the germline ends.